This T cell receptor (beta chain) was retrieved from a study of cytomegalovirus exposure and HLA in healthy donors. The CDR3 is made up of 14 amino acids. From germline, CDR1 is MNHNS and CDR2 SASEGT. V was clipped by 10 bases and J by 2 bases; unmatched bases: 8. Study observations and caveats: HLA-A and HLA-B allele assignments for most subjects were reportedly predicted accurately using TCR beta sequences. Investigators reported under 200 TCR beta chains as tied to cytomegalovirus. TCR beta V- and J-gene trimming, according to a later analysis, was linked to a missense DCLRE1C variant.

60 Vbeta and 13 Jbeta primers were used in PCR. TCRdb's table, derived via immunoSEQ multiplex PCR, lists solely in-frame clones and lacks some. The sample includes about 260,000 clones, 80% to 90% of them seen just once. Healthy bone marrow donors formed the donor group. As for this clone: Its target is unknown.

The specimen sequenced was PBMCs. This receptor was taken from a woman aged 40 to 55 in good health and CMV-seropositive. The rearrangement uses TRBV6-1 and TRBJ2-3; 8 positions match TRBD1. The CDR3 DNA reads TGTGCCACCCGGGACAGGTTTTTCACAGATACGCAGTATTTT. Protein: CATRDRFFTDTQYF.